This TCR beta chain originates from a study of T cell repertoires in cytomegalovirus infection. A single record per CDR3 protein comes from TCRdb applying MiXCR to the reads. The repertoire holds around 250,000 distinct CDR3 sequences, with about 17% as singletons. The table lists this clonotype with many counts. Material: CD8+ T cells from PBMCs. This receptor was taken from a human donor in good health (CMV status not recorded). Some clones in this sample may be carry-over from other donors' samples.

CDR3 protein: CASGLAGQYNEQFF. The CDR3 DNA is TGTGCTAGTGGTTTGGCGGGACAGTACAATGAGCAGTTCTTC. This sequence joins TRBV12-5 and TRBJ2-1; the match to TRBD1 covers 7 bases. V was pared by 1 base and J by 4 bases, with 1 base of the junction left unmatched. The length of the CDR3 is 14 residues. CDR1 and CDR2 (germline): LGHNT, FRNRAP.